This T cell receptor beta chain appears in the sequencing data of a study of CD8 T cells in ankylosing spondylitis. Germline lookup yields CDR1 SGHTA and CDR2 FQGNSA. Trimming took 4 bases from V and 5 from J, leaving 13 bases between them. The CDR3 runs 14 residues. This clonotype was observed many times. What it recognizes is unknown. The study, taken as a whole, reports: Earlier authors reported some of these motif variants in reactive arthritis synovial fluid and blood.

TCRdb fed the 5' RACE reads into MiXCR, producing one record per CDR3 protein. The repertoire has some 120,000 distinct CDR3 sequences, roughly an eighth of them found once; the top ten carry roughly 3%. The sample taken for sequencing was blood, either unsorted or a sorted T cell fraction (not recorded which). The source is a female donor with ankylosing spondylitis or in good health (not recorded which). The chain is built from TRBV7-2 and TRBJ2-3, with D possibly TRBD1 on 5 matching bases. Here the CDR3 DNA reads TGTGCCAGCAGCTCCAGGGTGATGAAAGATACGCAGTATTTT. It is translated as CASSSRVMKDTQYF.